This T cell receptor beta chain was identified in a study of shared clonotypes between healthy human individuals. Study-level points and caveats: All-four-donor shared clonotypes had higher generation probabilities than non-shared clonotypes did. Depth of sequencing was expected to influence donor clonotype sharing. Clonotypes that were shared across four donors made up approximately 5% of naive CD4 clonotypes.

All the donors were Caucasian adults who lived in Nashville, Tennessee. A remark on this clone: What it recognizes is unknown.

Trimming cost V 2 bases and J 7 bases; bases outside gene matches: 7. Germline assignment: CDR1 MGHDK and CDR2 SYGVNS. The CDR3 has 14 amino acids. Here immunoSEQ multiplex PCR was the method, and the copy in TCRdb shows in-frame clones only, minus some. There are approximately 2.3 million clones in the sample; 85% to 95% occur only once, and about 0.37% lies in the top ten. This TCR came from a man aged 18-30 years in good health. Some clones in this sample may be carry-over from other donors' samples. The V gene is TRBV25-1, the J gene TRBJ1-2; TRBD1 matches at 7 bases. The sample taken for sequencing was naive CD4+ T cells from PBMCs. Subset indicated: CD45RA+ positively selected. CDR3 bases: TGTGCCAGCAGTGAACCTGGGGGGACAGTTGGCTACACCTTC. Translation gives CASSEPGGTVGYTF.